This entry lists 16 T cell receptor beta chains sequenced from one sample in a study of OX40 agonist ivuxolimab in advanced cancers. This table comes from immunoSEQ multiplex PCR, and its TCRdb copy is limited to in-frame clones, with some not included. In the table there are more than 60,000 clones, 85% of which are singletons. The sequencing here drew on CD4+ or CD8+ T cells sorted from blood, taken in a trial of the OX40 agonist ivuxolimab. The receptors were sampled from an adult with an advanced solid tumor such as melanoma, head and neck, liver or kidney cancer.

V usage is TRBV19 and J usage is TRBJ2-1; TRBD2 matches at 7 bases. The CDR3 has 16 amino acids. Germline V lookup: CDR1 LNHDA, CDR2 SQIVND (reference sequence). The V segment lost 3 bases and the J segment 7 bases; nucleotides outside the gene matches: 12. DNA for the CDR3: TGTGCCAGTAGTATCAGGGAGGGCTCCTCAGCTAATGAGCAGTTCTTC. Translation: CASSIREGSSANEQFF.

V gene TRBV5-4 combines with J gene TRBJ2-3, with D tentatively TRBD2 (5 bases). The CDR3 length is 12 residues. Deletions cut 0 bases from V and 6 bases from J, with 5 bases between. Germline V gene lookup returns CDR1 SGHNT and CDR2 YYREEE (reference sequence). CDR3 nucleotide sequence: TGTGCCAGCAGCTTGGCGGGGGATACGCAGTATTTT. Amino acids: CASSLAGDTQYF. The entire variable domain, with the rest obtained from reference TRBV5-4 and TRBJ2-3, is as follows: ETGVTQSPTHLIKTRGQQVTLRCSSQSGHNTVSWYQQALGQGPQFIFQYYREEENGRGNFPPRFSGLQFPNYSSELNVNALELDDSALYLCASSLAGDTQYFGPGTRLTVL.

The chain joins TRBV27 to TRBJ1-2; the D gene is possibly TRBD1 (5 bases). Trimming took off 8 bases at V and 4 bases at J, with 14 bases between the two ends. Germline CDR1 reads MNHEY; CDR2 reads SMNVEV (reference sequence). The CDR3 length is 13 residues. CDR3 amino acids: CASQPSGSYGYTF. In DNA form, the CDR3 reads TGTGCCAGCCAACCGTCAGGGAGCTATGGCTACACCTTC.

The J gene is TRBJ1-5, the V gene TRBV19; D uncertain. The CDR3 has 16 residues. Germline CDR1 reads LNHDA; CDR2 reads SQIVND (reference sequence). V was clipped by 4 bases and J by 0 bases, with 13 bases between them. CDR3 DNA: TGTGCCAGTAGTACATCCTCCCTTTATAGCAATCAGCCCCAGCATTTT. Its protein is CASSTSSLYSNQPQHF. Using reference TRBV19 and TRBJ1-5 for the parts outside the CDR3, the full variable domain is DGGITQSPKYLFRKEGQNVTLSCEQNLNHDAMYWYRQDPGQGLRLIYYSQIVNDFQKGDIAEGYSVSREKKESFPLTVTSAQKNPTAFYLCASSTSSLYSNQPQHFGDGTRLSIL.

The genes are TRBV6-1 and TRBJ1-2; 9 bases are shared with TRBD1. The CDR3 has 14 amino acids. Germline CDR1 MNHNS, CDR2 SASEGT. After removal of 3 bases from V and 6 bases from J, the junction contained 5 bases not matched to a gene. The CDR3 DNA reads TGTGCCAGCAGTGACAGGACAGGGGCGGATGGCTACACCTTC. Its protein product is CASSDRTGADGYTF.

The J gene is TRBJ2-7, the V gene TRBV19; tentatively, D is TRBD1 (6 bases). CDR3 length: 15 residues. Trimming shortened V by 0 bases and J by 1 base, and 10 bases separated the two germline ends. Germline V CDR1 and CDR2: LNHDA, SQIVND (reference sequence). The CDR3 bases are TGTGCCAGTAGTATAGACGGGACACAGTCCTACGAGCAGTACTTC. It yields the protein CASSIDGTQSYEQYF.

The chain links TRBV5-5 to TRBJ2-5, with 9 bases fitting TRBD1. Germline loops: CDR1 SGHKS, CDR2 YYEKEE (reference sequence). The trim removed 4 bases at V and 5 bases at J, leaving 15 bases unmatched. The CDR3 extends over 17 amino acids. CDR3 region: CASSTRPGTGYSETQYF. CDR3 bases: TGTGCCAGCAGCACCAGGCCCGGGACAGGGTACAGTGAGACCCAGTACTTC.

This clone was counted a single time. The V gene is TRBV5-6, the J gene TRBJ2-2, with D possibly being TRBD2 (6 bases). CDR3 size: 12 residues. Looked up from germline, CDR1 is SGHDT and CDR2 is YYEEEE. Trimming took 2 bases from V and 8 from J, leaving 7 bases between them. CDR3 sequence (DNA): TGTGCCAGCAGCTTAGCGGGTGGGGAGCTGTTTTTT. Protein: CASSLAGGELFF.

The chain recombines TRBV5-6 with TRBJ2-1, with 7 nucleotides matching TRBD2. The CDR3 is made up of 16 amino acids. V lost 3 bases to trimming and J lost 1 base; unmatched junction nucleotides: 7. Germline V gene data show CDR1 as SGHDT and CDR2 as YYEEEE. CDR3 DNA: TGTGCCAGCAGCTCCGTACTAGCGCCATCCTACAATGAGCAGTTCTTC. It translates to CASSSVLAPSYNEQFF.

The gene calls are TRBV19 and TRBJ1-5; TRBD1 is a possible D gene (6 bases). Germline CDR1 reads LNHDA; CDR2 reads SQIVND (reference sequence). The CDR3 runs to 15 residues. Trimming shortened V by 5 bases and J by 0 bases, and 11 bases separated the two germline ends. The DNA of the CDR3 is TGTGCCAGTAGTGTGGGACAACATAGCAATCAGCCCCAGCATTTT. This sequence encodes CASSVGQHSNQPQHF.

As concerns this clone: Compared with germline, one end of the junction differs, possibly owing to a read error. The chain joins TRBV7-7 to TRBJ2-7; perhaps TRBD2 as D (5 bases). The CDR3 has 12 amino acids. Germline lookup yields CDR1 SSHAT and CDR2 FNYEAQ (reference sequence). CDR3 nucleotides: TGTGCTAGCAGCCTATCGGGGTACGAGCAGTACTTC. This codes for CASSLSGYEQYF.

The V call is TRBV15, the J call TRBJ2-1; weak D call: TRBD2 (6 bases). Germline CDR1 is LNHNV and CDR2 is YYDKDF (reference sequence). V was clipped by 5 bases and J by 1 base, with 9 bases between them. This CDR3 comprises 14 residues. CDR3 in amino acids: CATSARGSYNEQFF. CDR3 DNA: TGTGCCACCAGCGCGCGGGGATCCTACAATGAGCAGTTCTTC.

This chain uses TRBV28 with TRBJ1-2; unclear D gene. Germline V lookup: CDR1 MDHEN, CDR2 SYDVKM. The CDR3 is made up of 12 amino acids. V lost 4 bases, J lost 8 bases, and 11 bases lay in between. The CDR3: CASSSGRGGYTF. The CDR3 region has the DNA TGTGCCAGCAGTTCCGGACGAGGAGGCTACACCTTC.

This clone was detected once. V is TRBV4-1 and J is TRBJ2-1; D gene unclear. V gave up 1 base and J gave up 6 bases, with 10 bases separating them. CDR1 MGHRA and CDR2 YSYEKL come from the germline V gene. This CDR3 has 14 residues. The CDR3 DNA reads as TGCGCCAGCAGCCAAGTTTTAGGGTCCAATGAGCAGTTCTTC. Translation gives CASSQVLGSNEQFF.

The chain employs TRBV10-3 and TRBJ1-3, with D unclear. The CDR3 loop spans 14 amino acids. V lost 6 bases and J lost 4, with 13 bases in between. CDR1 and CDR2 from the germline V gene are ENHRY and SYGVKD. CDR3 residues: CAIRVEDRGNTIYF. The DNA for the CDR3 is TGTGCCATCAGGGTTGAAGACCGGGGAAACACCATATATTTT.

V gene TRBV9 combines with J gene TRBJ1-1; D is unresolved. The V gene lost 4 bases and the J gene lost 2 bases, with 15 bases spanning the gap. In germline, CDR1 is SGDLS, CDR2 YYNGEE. The CDR3 has 15 residues. CDR3 sequence reads: CASSPRRDSNTEAFF. Here the CDR3 DNA reads TGTGCCAGCAGCCCTCGGAGGGATTCCAACACTGAAGCTTTCTTT.